These T cell receptor beta chains were read from a single sample in a study of spatial heterogeneity in lung cancer. In TCRdb, the 5' RACE reads were re-called with MiXCR into one record per CDR3 protein. The repertoire holds more than 50,000 distinct CDR3 sequences, with roughly 6.5% as singletons. This specimen consisted of PBMCs, obtained at surgery. These receptors all stem from a female donor with early-stage non-small cell lung cancer. Both conserved end residues are part of each CDR3. The D gene is left open where the match is weak. Clone size is not always given. Where it is, it says once, few, many or a class for expanded clones.

v_gene: TRBV7-9
len: 17
j_gene: TRBJ2-3
d_gene: NA
abundance: many
CDR3aa: CASSLSLASGGTDTQYF
CDR3nt: TGTGCCAGCAGCTTAAGTCTTGCCTCAGGGGGCACAGATACGCAGTATTTT

v_gene: TRBV5-1
len: 17
j_gene: TRBJ2-1
d_gene: NA
abundance: many
CDR3aa: CASSPGPTRGTVNEQFF
CDR3nt: TGCGCCAGCAGCCCTGGCCCGACGAGGGGGACGGTGAATGAGCAGTTCTTC

v_gene: TRBV6-1
len: 16
j_gene: TRBJ2-2
d_gene: TRBD2
abundance: few
CDR3aa: CASSSGGGALTGELFF
CDR3nt: TGTGCCAGCAGTTCGGGCGGGGGGGCATTGACCGGGGAGCTGTTTTTT

v_gene: TRBV10-1
len: 14
j_gene: TRBJ2-7
d_gene: NA
abundance: few
CDR3aa: CASSESQLPYEQYF
CDR3nt: TGCGCCAGCAGTGAGAGTCAGCTTCCCTACGAGCAGTACTTC

v_gene: TRBV12-3/TRBV12-4
len: 14
j_gene: TRBJ1-1
d_gene: TRBD1
abundance: many
CDR3aa: CASSLGGMGTEAFF
CDR3nt: TGTGCCAGCAGTCTAGGGGGCATGGGGACTGAAGCTTTCTTT

v_gene: TRBV20-1
len: 13
j_gene: TRBJ1-1
d_gene: NA
abundance: NA
CDR3aa: CSARGQPNTEAFF
CDR3nt: TGCAGTGCTAGAGGACAGCCGAACACTGAAGCTTTCTTT

v_gene: TRBV10-2
len: 16
j_gene: TRBJ2-5
d_gene: NA
abundance: NA
CDR3aa: CASSDYGGASGETQYF
CDR3nt: TGCGCCAGCAGTGATTATGGGGGCGCCTCAGGAGAGACCCAGTACTTC

v_gene: TRBV18
len: 15
j_gene: TRBJ2-5
d_gene: NA
abundance: many
CDR3aa: CASSPESGALGTQYF
CDR3nt: TGTGCCAGCTCACCTGAATCAGGGGCGCTGGGGACCCAGTACTTC

v_gene: TRBV20-1
len: 13
j_gene: TRBJ2-4
d_gene: NA
abundance: NA
CDR3aa: CSARPVAKNIQYF
CDR3nt: TGCAGTGCTAGACCGGTAGCCAAAAACATTCAGTACTTC

v_gene: TRBV18
len: 15
j_gene: TRBJ2-1
d_gene: TRBD1
abundance: many
CDR3aa: CASSPLRTGVNEQFF
CDR3nt: TGTGCCAGCTCACCACTCCGGACAGGGGTCAATGAGCAGTTCTTC